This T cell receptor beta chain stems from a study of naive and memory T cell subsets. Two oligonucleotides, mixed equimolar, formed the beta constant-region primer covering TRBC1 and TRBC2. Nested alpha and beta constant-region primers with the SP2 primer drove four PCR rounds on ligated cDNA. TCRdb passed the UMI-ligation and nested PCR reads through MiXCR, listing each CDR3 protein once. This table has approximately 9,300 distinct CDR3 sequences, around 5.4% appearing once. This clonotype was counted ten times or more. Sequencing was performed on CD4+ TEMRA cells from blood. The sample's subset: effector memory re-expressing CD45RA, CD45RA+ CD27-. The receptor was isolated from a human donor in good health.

Written as DNA, the CDR3 is TGTGCCAGCAGCCCTCAGCAGTACGAGCAGTACTTC. This codes for CASSPQQYEQYF. V usage is TRBV14 and J usage is TRBJ2-7; D call uncertain. There are 12 residues in the CDR3. From germline, CDR1 is SGHDN and CDR2 FVKESK. V was shortened by 4 bases and J by 4 bases, with 8 bases between the two germline ends. The full variable domain, rest sourced from reference TRBV14 and TRBJ2-7, is EAGVTQFPSHSVIEKGQTVTLRCDPISGHDNLYWYRRVMGKEIKFLLHFVKESKQDESGMPNNRFLAERTGGTYSTLKVQPAELEDSGVYFCASSPQQYEQYFGPGTRLTVT.